Presented here are 28 T cell receptor beta chains from one specimen sequenced in a study of radiotherapy plus CTLA-4 blockade in lung cancer. Assay used: immunoSEQ multiplex PCR; TCRdb lists only in-frame clones, some missing. The sample holds about 99,000 clones, around 88% seen once. The sample in question was peripheral blood, obtained from a patient treated with radiotherapy plus ipilimumab. These receptors came from a human donor with non-small cell lung cancer that progressed on radiotherapy plus ipilimumab.

This rearrangement joins TRBV2 to TRBJ1-2; tentative D call: TRBD1 (6 bases). The CDR3 loop spans 13 amino acids. CDR1 is SNHLY and CDR2 is FYNNEI in the germline V gene. The V end was cut by 11 bases, the J end by 4 bases, with 17 bases between. Here the CDR3 DNA reads TGTGCCGGGGGAGGGGGGCGAGTCTATGGCTACACCTTC. Protein: CAGGGGRVYGYTF.

The V gene is TRBV6-1, the J gene TRBJ2-2; possibly TRBD1 for D (5 bases). CDR3 length: 14 amino acids. V lost 5 bases and J 4 bases, leaving 11 bases between the germline ends. Germline V gene lookup returns CDR1 MNHNS and CDR2 SASEGT. CDR3 coding DNA: TGTGCCAGCAGTCAACGACAGATCACCGGGGAGCTGTTTTTT. Protein product: CASSQRQITGELFF.

The chain has TRBV18 and TRBJ1-1, with 7 bases matching TRBD1. V trimming: 5 bases; J trimming: 3 bases; junction bases outside the gene matches: 3. The CDR3 is 13 amino acids. Per germline, CDR1 KGHSH and CDR2 LQKENI. CDR3 region: CASSGDRHTEAFF. The DNA of the CDR3 is TGTGCCAGCTCAGGGGACAGACACACTGAAGCTTTCTTT.

The chain recombines TRBV6-5 with TRBJ2-3; D unresolved. Germline V gene lookup returns CDR1 MNHEY and CDR2 SVGAGI. V lost 6 bases, J lost 3 bases, and 4 bases lay in between. The CDR3 is made up of 11 amino acids. As DNA, the CDR3 is TGTGCCAGCAGGGGGACAGATACGCAGTATTTT. This gives the protein CASRGTDTQYF.

The V call is TRBV5-1, the J call TRBJ1-2; the D gene is possibly TRBD1 (5 bases). Trimming stripped 0 bases from V and 4 bases from J, with 10 bases between. There are 14 residues in the CDR3. The germline V gene has CDR1 SGHRS and CDR2 YFSETQ. As DNA, the CDR3 is TGCGCCAGCAGCTTGGGTCACGGGGGCTATGGCTACACCTTC. Translation gives CASSLGHGGYGYTF.

The chain couples TRBV5-1 to TRBJ1-4; D may be TRBD1 (5 bases). Germline V gene lookup returns CDR1 SGHRS and CDR2 YFSETQ. The germline V and J ends were trimmed by 3 bases and 7 bases, with 13 bases remaining between them. The CDR3 extends over 14 amino acids. CDR3 nucleotides: TGCGCCAGCAGCTCGGGGGGGTCGGCTGAAAAACTGTTTTTT. Residues: CASSSGGSAEKLFF.

This clone has only a few counts. The gene calls are TRBV6-1 and TRBJ1-3, with no clear D. The ends were cut back, 5 bases at V and 0 bases at J, with 5 bases in the middle. CDR1 is MNHNS, CDR2 SASEGT, per germline. There are 13 residues in the CDR3. The CDR3 bases are TGTGCCAGCAGTCTGAGCTCTGGAAACACCATATATTTT. As protein: CASSLSSGNTIYF.

V gene TRBV6-5 combines with J gene TRBJ2-1; 9 nucleotides align to TRBD2. The CDR3 is 13 amino acids. The J segment lost 15 bases and the V segment lost 2 bases, leaving 8 bases of the junction unmatched. Germline CDR1 is MNHEY and CDR2 is SVGAGI. This chain's CDR3 is CASSYGTSHIRFF. For the CDR3, the DNA is TGTGCCAGCAGTTACGGGACTAGCCATATTCGGTTCTTC.

The rearrangement joins TRBV7-8 to TRBJ2-7; no clear D gene. The CDR3 totals 14 residues. Germline V gives CDR1 SGHVS, CDR2 FQNEAQ. The V end was cut by 3 bases, the J end by 3 bases, with 12 bases between. CDR3 DNA: TGTGCCAGCAGCTTTAAGAGGCGGAGCTACGAGCAGTACTTC. This codes for CASSFKRRSYEQYF.

The rearrangement joins TRBV11-2 to TRBJ2-2; no reliable D call. V shed 3 bases and J shed 0 bases, with 11 bases lying between them. This CDR3 comprises 16 residues. The V gene's germline CDR1 is SGHAT and CDR2 FQNNGV. CDR3 nucleotides: TGTGCCAGCAGCTTGTTTCCCCCCTCGAACACCGGGGAGCTGTTTTTT. Amino acids: CASSLFPPSNTGELFF.

This sequence joins TRBV5-1 and TRBJ2-5; D could derive from TRBD1 or TRBD2 (5 bases each). The CDR3 runs 14 residues. CDR1 and CDR2 (germline): SGHRS, YFSETQ. V was cut by 5 bases and J by 5 bases, with 16 bases left in between. Here the CDR3 reads CASSPGMGRETQYF. CDR3 coding DNA: TGCGCCAGCAGTCCCGGGATGGGGCGGGAGACCCAGTACTTC.

The V call is TRBV6-6, the J call TRBJ1-2; D possibly corresponds to TRBD1 (5 bases). The CDR3 has 13 residues. V was cut by 0 bases and J by 6 bases, with 8 bases left in between. The V gene's germline CDR1 is MNHNY and CDR2 SVGAGI (reference sequence). Written as DNA, the CDR3 is TGTGCCAGCAGTTACTCGGGGACGAATGGCTACACCTTC. This gives the protein CASSYSGTNGYTF.

The V and J genes are TRBV15 and TRBJ2-7; no definite D call. The length of the CDR3 is 13 residues. Deletions cut 6 bases from V and 9 bases from J, with 18 bases between. Per germline, CDR1 LNHNV and CDR2 YYDKDF (reference sequence). CDR3 in DNA: TGTGCCACCAGTCCACGATTGGGCACGCGGCAGTACTTC. Amino acids: CATSPRLGTRQYF.

This sequence joins TRBV25-1 and TRBJ2-1; 7 bases align to TRBD2. The CDR3 contains 17 residues. Trimming cost V 3 bases and J 7 bases; bases outside gene matches: 15. Germline V gives CDR1 MGHDK, CDR2 SYGVNS. The CDR3 spells CASSDWEGGPEGNEQFF. CDR3 coding DNA: TGTGCCAGCAGTGATTGGGAGGGAGGGCCTGAGGGTAATGAGCAGTTCTTC. Variable domain in full (rest from reference TRBV25-1 and TRBJ2-1): EADIYQTPRYLVIGTGKKITLECSQTMGHDKMYWYQQDPGMELHLIHYSYGVNSTEKGDLSSESTVSRIRTEHFPLTLESARPSHTSQYLCASSDWEGGPEGNEQFFGPGTRLTVL.

The rearrangement uses TRBV18 and TRBJ2-5; D not resolved. The CDR3 is 10 residues long. The germline V gene has CDR1 KGHSH and CDR2 LQKENI. Trimming stripped 4 bases from V and 3 bases from J, with 0 bases between. The CDR3 sequence: CASSQETQYF. CDR3 coding DNA: TGTGCCAGCTCACAAGAGACCCAGTACTTC.

This clone was seen a handful of times. The chain joins TRBV6-1 to TRBJ2-7, with 8 bases that match TRBD2. The CDR3 contains 15 residues. The germline V gene has CDR1 MNHNS and CDR2 SASEGT. Germline trimming cut 7 bases from V and 2 bases from J; bases unmatched to any gene: 10. The CDR3 loop is CASIEIAGTTYEQYF. In DNA form, the CDR3 reads TGTGCCAGCATCGAGATAGCGGGAACCACCTACGAGCAGTACTTC.

The chain recombines TRBV9 with TRBJ2-7; the D is unclear. From germline, CDR1 is SGDLS and CDR2 YYNGEE. The CDR3 extends over 15 amino acids. V was clipped by 0 bases and J by 0 bases, with 10 bases between them. CDR3 nucleotides: TGTGCCAGCAGCGTAGGGAGCTACCACTCCTACGAGCAGTACTTC. Translating it yields CASSVGSYHSYEQYF.

V and J are TRBV5-1 and TRBJ1-1; unclear D gene. The germline V gene encodes CDR1 SGHRS and CDR2 YFSETQ. This CDR3 is 13 amino acids long. Trimming cost V 4 bases and J 7 bases, with 14 bases left between them. This chain's CDR3 is CASSLQSGGEAFF. Here the CDR3 DNA reads TGCGCCAGCAGCCTACAGTCGGGCGGTGAAGCTTTCTTT.

The gene calls are TRBV6-5 and TRBJ1-2; no clear D gene. The CDR3 length is 13 residues. Germline V gene lookup returns CDR1 MNHEY and CDR2 SVGAGI. The V end lost 5 bases, the J end lost 8 bases, and 15 bases lay between the germline ends. CDR3 protein: CASSPFSGNGYTF. In nucleotides, the CDR3 is TGTGCCAGCAGTCCATTCTCGGGGAACGGCTACACCTTC.

The chain joins TRBV11-2 to TRBJ2-7; tentatively, D is TRBD1 (7 bases). The CDR3 has 15 amino acids. The germline V gene has CDR1 SGHAT and CDR2 FQNNGV. V lost 5 bases and J lost 3, with 17 bases in between. In DNA form, the CDR3 reads TGTGCCAGCAGCCCAATCGGGCGGGACAGCTACGAGCAGTACTTC. Its protein is CASSPIGRDSYEQYF.

In its sample, this clone was seen a few times. V usage is TRBV7-2 and J usage is TRBJ2-7; TRBD2 matches 8 bases. The J segment lost 2 bases and the V segment lost 1 base, leaving 4 bases of the junction unmatched. Germline V CDR1 and CDR2: SGHTA, FQGNSA. This CDR3 has 15 residues. The CDR3 DNA follows: TGTGCCAGCAGCTTAGATAGCGGGGCGGCCTACGAGCAGTACTTC. This translates into CASSLDSGAAYEQYF. Full variable domain (rest looked up from reference TRBV7-2 and TRBJ2-7): GAGVSQSPSNKVTEKGKDVELRCDPISGHTALYWYRQSLGQGLEFLIYFQGNSAPDKSGLPSDRFSAERTGGSVSTLTIQRTQQEDSAVYLCASSLDSGAAYEQYFGPGTRLTVT.

The chain's CDR3 is CASSLLAGPGELFF. In nucleotides, the CDR3 is TGTGCCAGCAGTTTACTAGCGGGACCCGGGGAGCTGTTTTTT. The rearrangement joins TRBV27 to TRBJ2-2; TRBD2 agrees at 9 bases. Trimming cost V 2 bases and J 6 bases; bases outside gene matches: 1. The germline V gene encodes CDR1 MNHEY and CDR2 SMNVEV (reference sequence). CDR3 length equals 14 residues.

This clone appeared a single time. The gene calls are TRBV19 and TRBJ1-1, with a weak D call TRBD1 (5 bases). CDR3 size: 12 residues. The germline V gene has CDR1 LNHDA and CDR2 SQIVND (reference sequence). The ends were cut back, 7 bases at V and 10 bases at J, with 16 bases in the middle. In DNA form, the CDR3 reads TGTGCCAGTATCCAGGGAGTGGGGGGAGCTTTCTTT. Amino acid sequence: CASIQGVGGAFF.

In its sample, this clone was seen once. This chain uses TRBV11-3 with TRBJ2-5, with 11 bases that match TRBD2. The germline V gene has CDR1 SGHNT and CDR2 YENEEA. V dropped 5 bases and J dropped 5; count of bases not matched to a gene: 4. The CDR3 contains 14 residues. In nucleotides, the CDR3 is TGTGCCAGCAGCCCCCCTAGCGGGAGGGAGACCCAGTACTTC. Translated, it gives CASSPPSGRETQYF.

This chain connects TRBV6-5 to TRBJ1-5; tentatively, D is TRBD1 (6 bases). V lost 0 bases and J 2 bases, leaving 11 bases between the germline ends. The germline V gene has CDR1 MNHEY and CDR2 SVGAGI. The CDR3 totals 16 residues. DNA for the CDR3: TGTGCCAGCAGTTACTCTGAGGGGGGGGGCAATCAGCCCCAGCATTTT. Its translation is CASSYSEGGGNQPQHF.

The chain recombines TRBV30 with TRBJ1-1; D possibly corresponds to TRBD1 (5 bases). V lost 7 bases, J lost 1 base, and 10 bases lay in between. CDR1 and CDR2 (germline): GTSNPN, SVGIG (reference sequence). CDR3 length: 12 amino acids. The CDR3 bases are TGTGCCTTGGACCAGGGGAACACTGAAGCTTTCTTT. The encoded protein is CALDQGNTEAFF. Full variable domain (missing parts from reference TRBV30 and TRBJ1-1): SQTIHQWPATLVQPVGSPLSLECTVEGTSNPNLYWYRQAAGRGLQLLFYSVGIGQISSEVPQNLSASRPQDRQFILSSKKLLLSDSGFYLCALDQGNTEAFFGQGTRLTVV.

This clone appeared a single time. The rearrangement links TRBV15 to TRBJ2-3; no reliable D call. Germline loops: CDR1 LNHNV, CDR2 YYDKDF (reference sequence). The CDR3 loop spans 14 amino acids. Trimming removed 3 bases from V and 6 bases from J, with 13 bases in between. Here the CDR3 reads CATSSLESGDTQYF. DNA of the CDR3: TGTGCCACCAGCAGCCTGGAGAGTGGGGATACGCAGTATTTT.

This chain joins TRBV30 and TRBJ2-5; possibly TRBD2 for D (6 bases). The CDR3 runs to 13 residues. V gave up 1 base and J gave up 5 bases, with 11 bases separating them. The germline V gene encodes CDR1 GTSNPN and CDR2 SVGIG (reference sequence). The CDR3 is CAWSGGAGETQYF. Written as DNA, the CDR3 is TGTGCCTGGAGTGGGGGCGCGGGGGAGACCCAGTACTTC.